These T cell receptor beta chains were read from a single sample in a study of read filtering for tumor transcriptome and immune sequencing. Each CDR3 protein is one row after TCRdb ran MiXCR on the reads. The data contain 85,000 or so distinct CDR3 sequences, about 12% of them singletons. Material: a population of CD138-negative cells sorted from bone marrow. The receptors shown here come from a donor over 35 with multiple myeloma. Both conserved end residues are part of each CDR3. A D gene is named only where the DNA matches it firmly. Clone size is given for some rows only: seen once, a few or many times, or a class if the clone is expanded.

CDR3 protein	CDR3 DNA	V gene	J gene	D gene	clone size
CSVGRGASGSGELFF	TGCAGCGTTGGTAGGGGAGCTAGTGGGAGCGGGGAGCTGTTTTTT	TRBV29-1	TRBJ2-2	.	.
CASSLGGSPTGETQYF	TGTGCCAGCAGTTTAGGTGGCAGCCCCACAGGGGAGACCCAGTACTTC	TRBV12-3/TRBV12-4	TRBJ2-5	.	many
CASSISPGNTEAFF	TGTGCCAGTAGTATTTCGCCGGGGAACACTGAAGCTTTCTTT	TRBV19	TRBJ1-1	.	many
CASSQTGTALYEQYF	TGTGCCAGCAGTCAAACCGGGACAGCCCTCTACGAGCAGTACTTC	TRBV28	TRBJ2-7	TRBD1	many
CASSLQGGETQYF	TGCGCCAGCAGCTTACAGGGAGGGGAGACCCAGTACTTC	TRBV5-1	TRBJ2-5	.	many
CASSFEGQGATEAFF	TGTGCCAGCAGTTTCGAAGGACAGGGGGCCACTGAAGCTTTCTTT	TRBV12-3/TRBV12-4	TRBJ1-1	TRBD1	many
CASSLAKGGNEQFF	TGCGCCAGCAGCTTGGCAAAAGGAGGGAATGAGCAGTTCTTC	TRBV5-1	TRBJ2-1	.	many
CASSHPDGALRSNQPQHF	TGCGCCAGCAGCCACCCGGACGGGGCCTTGAGGAGCAATCAGCCCCAGCATTTT	TRBV4-1	TRBJ1-5	.	many
CASMRTRDRDQPQHF	TGTGCCAGCATGAGAACTCGAGACAGGGATCAGCCCCAGCATTTT	TRBV7-8	TRBJ1-5	TRBD1	many
CASSLEPCSRDEQFF	TGCGCCAGCAGCTTGGAACCCTGCAGTAGGGATGAGCAGTTCTTC	TRBV5-1	TRBJ2-1	.	.
CASSRGGNQPQHF	TGTGCCAGTAGTAGGGGAGGCAATCAGCCCCAGCATTTT	TRBV19	TRBJ1-5	.	many
CASSLSGTLHRNEQFF	TGTGCCAGCAGCCTCAGCGGGACGCTTCATCGCAATGAGCAGTTCTTC	TRBV3-1	TRBJ2-1	TRBD2	many
CSAKRGFNEQFF	TGCAGTGCGAAGAGGGGGTTTAATGAGCAGTTCTTC	TRBV20-1	TRBJ2-1	.	many
CASSLYGNSYNEQFF	TGTGCCAGCAGCTTATACGGGAACTCCTACAATGAGCAGTTCTTC	TRBV11-3	TRBJ2-1	.	.
CASSLIGNTIYF	TGTGCCAGCAGTTTAATAGGAAACACCATATATTTT	TRBV12-3/TRBV12-4	TRBJ1-3	.	many
CSARTGRQETQYF	TGCAGCGCCCGGACAGGCCGCCAAGAGACCCAGTACTTC	TRBV29-1	TRBJ2-5	TRBD1	many
CASSQVPVSNEQFF	TGTGCCAGCAGCCAAGTCCCCGTGTCCAATGAGCAGTTCTTC	TRBV3-1	TRBJ2-1	.	many
CASSEATTRF	TGTGCCAGCAGTGAAGCAACTACCAGATTT	TRBV6-1	TRBJ1-1	.	few
CASSPLGDRLAGELFF	TGTGCCAGCAGCCCACTGGGGGACAGGTTGGCCGGGGAGCTGTTTTTT	TRBV5-6	TRBJ2-2	TRBD1	many
CASSPGSGAPGANVLTF	TGTGCCAGCTCACCCGGTTCAGGGGCTCCCGGGGCCAACGTCCTGACTTTC	TRBV18	TRBJ2-6	.	once
CASSYGTSASYNEQFF	TGTGCCAGCAGTTATGGGACTAGCGCCTCCTACAATGAGCAGTTCTTC	TRBV5-5	TRBJ2-1	TRBD2	many
CASSFEGRETQYF	TGCGCCAGCAGCTTCGAGGGGCGAGAGACCCAGTACTTC	TRBV5-1	TRBJ2-5	.	many
CASSVRQVDTQYF	TGTGCCAGCTCCGTTAGACAGGTAGATACGCAGTATTTT	TRBV2	TRBJ2-3	.	many
CASSFSTGGNYNEQFF	TGCGCCAGCAGTTTCTCAACAGGGGGGAATTACAATGAGCAGTTCTTC	TRBV10-1	TRBJ2-1	TRBD1	many
CASSIGNRDVFYEQYF	TGTGCCAGTAGTATAGGAAACCGGGACGTCTTCTACGAGCAGTACTTC	TRBV19	TRBJ2-7	.	.
CASRIFEGGETQYF	TGCGCCAGCAGAATCTTCGAGGGCGGAGAGACCCAGTACTTC	TRBV5-1	TRBJ2-5	.	many
CASSLVGQTTEAFF	TGTGCCAGCAGCTTAGTAGGACAGACAACTGAAGCTTTCTTT	TRBV7-8	TRBJ1-1	.	many
CASRPGQGRLQETQYF	TGTGCCTCACGACCGGGACAGGGGCGACTCCAAGAGACCCAGTACTTC	TRBV11-2	TRBJ2-5	TRBD1	many
CASSLARTSGRARTAPDTQYF	TGTGCCAGCAGCTTAGCCAGGACTAGCGGGAGGGCCCGGACGGCTCCAGATACGCAGTATTTT	TRBV7-9	TRBJ2-3	TRBD2	many
CAWSAGSNSKFF	TGTGCCTGGAGTGCAGGGAGTAATTCCAAGTTCTTC	TRBV30	TRBJ2-1	.	many
CASSPGGGSGANVLTF	TGTGCCAGCAGCCCCGGAGGGGGCTCTGGGGCCAACGTCCTGACTTTC	TRBV12-3/TRBV12-4	TRBJ2-6	.	.
CSAFLPGRDTQYF	TGCAGTGCTTTTTTGCCGGGACGCGATACGCAGTATTTT	TRBV20-1	TRBJ2-3	.	many
CASNKELNTEAFF	TGTGCCAGCAATAAGGAACTGAACACTGAAGCTTTCTTT	TRBV2	TRBJ1-1	.	.
CASSPPQGGSQETQYF	TGTGCCAGCTCACCACCCCAGGGAGGTAGCCAAGAGACCCAGTACTTC	TRBV18	TRBJ2-5	.	many
CAISFNSGEQFF	TGCGCCATCAGCTTTAATAGCGGCGAGCAGTTCTTC	TRBV5-1	TRBJ2-1	.	.
CASSFPLGGGGGETQYF	TGTGCCAGCAGCTTTCCTTTAGGGGGGGGAGGTGGAGAGACCCAGTACTTC	TRBV7-2	TRBJ2-5	.	many
CASSLRDSHEKLFF	TGTGCCAGCAGCCTCCGGGACAGTCATGAAAAACTGTTTTTT	TRBV11-2	TRBJ1-4	TRBD1	many
CASSWGPTPDQETQYF	TGTGCCAGCAGTTGGGGACCGACACCAGACCAAGAGACCCAGTACTTC	TRBV5-5	TRBJ2-5	.	.
CASSLAGGVNIQYF	TGCGCCAGCAGCTTGGCTGGGGGAGTAAACATTCAGTACTTC	TRBV5-1	TRBJ2-4	.	many
CASSSLALAGNEQFF	TGCGCCAGCAGCTCGCTAGCCCTCGCGGGGAATGAGCAGTTCTTC	TRBV5-1	TRBJ2-1	.	many
CSVEEAGGSTDTQYF	TGCAGCGTTGAAGAGGCGGGGGGTAGCACAGATACGCAGTATTTT	TRBV29-1	TRBJ2-3	TRBD2	many